This TCR beta chain comes out of a study of siplizumab effects on memory and regulatory T cells. Sequence data were generated for unstimulated naive, memory, effector memory and TEMRA subsets in three donor pairs. Study-wide results and limits: Siplizumab cultures yielded proliferating Tregs whose suppressive function was not confirmed.

Measured with immunoSEQ multiplex PCR; TCRdb has only the in-frame clones, and not every one. The data hold 50,000 to 60,000 clones, with roughly 87% observed a single time. Comment on this clone: As yet, its antigen is unknown.

V was pared by 3 bases and J by 0 bases, with 17 bases between. This CDR3 region has 17 residues. Germline CDR1 is PRHDT and CDR2 is FYEKMQ (reference sequence). V usage is TRBV13 and J usage is TRBJ1-1, with D uncertain. Input material: naive CD8+ T cells sorted from blood. The source of this sequence is a human donor in good health. The CDR3 reads CASSFLPSGSMNTEAFF. The CDR3, as DNA: TGTGCCAGCAGCTTTCTTCCATCGGGAAGTATGAACACTGAAGCTTTCTTT. Combining the CDR3 with reference TRBV13 and TRBJ1-1 gives the whole variable domain AAGVIQSPRHLIKEKRETATLKCYPIPRHDTVYWYQQGPGQDPQFLISFYEKMQSDKGSIPDRFSAQQFSDYHSELNMSSLELGDSALYFCASSFLPSGSMNTEAFFGQGTRLTVV.